The 5 T cell receptor beta chains reported below all come from one sample, sequenced in a study of CD8 T cells in Susac syndrome. Random hexamers primed reverse transcription of about 0.5 to 1 ug RNA. TCRdb re-called the immunoSEQ multiplex PCR reads through MiXCR, storing one row per CDR3 protein. The sample has some 160,000 distinct CDR3 sequences; about 91% are singletons. Sample: CD4+ T cells from PBMCs. The receptors shown here come from a human donor in good health.

The genes are TRBV7-9 and TRBJ2-5; D gene unclear. The CDR3 has 13 amino acids. Germline CDR1 reads SEHNR; CDR2 reads FQNEAQ (reference sequence). V was pared by 5 bases and J by 7 bases, with 14 bases between. The CDR3 region has the DNA TGTGCCAGCAGCCATTCGAGTTCCGTGACCCAGTACTTC. Protein sequence: CASSHSSSVTQYF.

The V call is TRBV6-5, the J call TRBJ2-7, with D tentatively TRBD1 (6 bases). The CDR3 loop spans 15 amino acids. Deletions cut 0 bases from V and 2 bases from J, with 11 bases between. Germline CDR1 and CDR2: MNHEY and SVGAGI. CDR3 sequence: CASSYSRAGAYEQYF. As DNA, the CDR3 is TGTGCCAGCAGTTACTCTAGGGCAGGGGCCTACGAGCAGTACTTC.

J is TRBJ2-7 and V is TRBV5-4; TRBD2 matches 8 bases. Germline V lookup: CDR1 SGHNT, CDR2 YYREEE (reference sequence). The ends lost 2 bases at V and 7 bases at J; junction bases unmatched: 14. CDR3 length equals 16 residues. The CDR3 spells CASSFREGGSPGEQYF. The CDR3, as DNA: TGTGCCAGCAGCTTCCGGGAGGGGGGCTCCCCGGGGGAGCAGTACTTC.

This clonotype was picked up one time. The genes are TRBV5-8 and TRBJ2-7, with TRBD1 identical over 7 bases. This CDR3 contains 15 residues. J was trimmed by 7 bases and V by 4 bases; bases with no gene match: 14. Germline CDR1 SGHTS, CDR2 YDEGEE. The CDR3 DNA follows: TGTGCCAGCAGCCACCGAGGACAGGTAACGTGGGAGCAGTACTTC. Residues: CASSHRGQVTWEQYF.

The chain links TRBV2 to TRBJ2-1, with D hard to call. Trimming stripped 0 bases from V and 15 bases from J, with 15 bases between. This CDR3 has 13 residues. Germline CDR1 reads SNHLY; CDR2 reads FYNNEI. The CDR3 here is CASSEAGPRPPFF. The CDR3 DNA reads TGTGCCAGCAGTGAAGCAGGTCCCAGACCCCCGTTCTTC.